This T cell receptor beta chain was captured in a study of cytomegalovirus exposure and HLA in healthy donors. Study-level results: It was reported that TCR beta sequences correctly inferred the HLA-A and HLA-B alleles for most subjects. Listed as cytomegalovirus-associated were 150 to 200 TCR beta chains.

CDR1 is SEHNR, CDR2 FQNEAQ, per germline (reference sequence). This CDR3 region has 13 residues. Comments on this clone: Its antigen is not known.

PCR used 60 Vbeta primers and 13 Jbeta primers. The method was immunoSEQ multiplex PCR; TCRdb's version includes in-frame clones alone and lacks a portion of them. The sample records approximately 240,000 clones, more than 60% being singletons. The origin of this receptor is a woman aged 60-70 years in good health and CMV-seropositive. Sequenced sample: PBMCs. The chain recombines TRBV7-9 with TRBJ1-1; weak D call: TRBD1 (5 bases). This chain's CDR3 is CVFNLGANTEAFF. The CDR3 DNA reads TGTGTCTTTAACCTTGGGGCGAACACTGAAGCTTTCTTT.